This TCR beta chain derives from a study of blood T cells in healthy people across ages. Study conclusions and caveats: It was found that TCR beta diversity correlated strongly with the percentage of naive T cells. Researchers deemed the diversity estimates from one million T cells underestimates. More naive CD4+ cells and higher diversity were found in long-lived than in aged donors.

CDR1 and CDR2 (germline): SEHNR, FQNEAQ (reference sequence). The CDR3 contains 11 residues. V lost 1 base and J 12 bases, leaving 9 bases between the germline ends. A second PCR, run for roughly 7 to 11 cycles, used a sample-barcoded 5' primer plus a J-beta primer mix. One entry per CDR3 protein, called by TCRdb with MiXCR from the 5' RACE reads. This sample carries roughly 860,000 distinct CDR3 sequences, approximately 67% of them seen once, and the ten largest clones take approximately 30%. As regards this clonotype: Its antigen remains unidentified.

Source material: blood. This sequence was found in a man under 40 in good health. V and J are TRBV7-9 and TRBJ2-5; unclear D gene. CDR3 DNA sequence: TGTGCCAGCAGCTTAGGGCGCCTCAAGTACTTC. Translated: CASSLGRLKYF. Filled out from reference TRBV7-9 and TRBJ2-5, the complete variable domain reads DTGVSQNPRHKITKRGQNVTFRCDPISEHNRLYWYRQTLGQGPEFLTYFQNEAQLEKSRLLSDRFSAERPKGSFSTLEIQRTEQGDSAMYLCASSLGRLKYFGPGTRLLVL.